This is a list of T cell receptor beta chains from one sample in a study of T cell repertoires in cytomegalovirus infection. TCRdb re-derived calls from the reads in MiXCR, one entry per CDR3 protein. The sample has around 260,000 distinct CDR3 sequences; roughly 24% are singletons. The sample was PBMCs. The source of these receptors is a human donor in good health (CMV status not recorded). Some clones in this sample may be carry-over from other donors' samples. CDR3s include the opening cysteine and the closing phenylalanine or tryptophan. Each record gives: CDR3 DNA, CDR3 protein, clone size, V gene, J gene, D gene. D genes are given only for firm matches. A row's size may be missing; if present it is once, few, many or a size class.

TGTGCCAGCAGCTTGGGACTCAACAATCAGCCCCAGCATTTT	CASSLGLNNQPQHF	many	TRBV7-2	TRBJ1-5	NA
TGTGCCACCAGCTTCTCCGTACAGAACACTGAAGCTTTCTTT	CATSFSVQNTEAFF	NA	TRBV11-3	TRBJ1-1	NA
TGTGCCAGCAGTTTAACAGGGACCTATTCACCCCTCCACTTT	CASSLTGTYSPLHF	few	TRBV28	TRBJ1-6	NA
TGCAGCGTTGAAGATCGGACAGCCAATGGCTACACCTTC	CSVEDRTANGYTF	NA	TRBV29-1	TRBJ1-2	NA
TGCAGTGCCCACGCCGGGACTAGCGGGAGGGCCGGTGAGCAGTTCTTC	CSAHAGTSGRAGEQFF	once	TRBV20-1	TRBJ2-1	TRBD2
TGTGCCAGCAGCCAAGCAGGGACTGGAAACACCATATATTTT	CASSQAGTGNTIYF	NA	TRBV11-2	TRBJ1-3	NA
TGTGCCACCAGTGAGAATGGACGGTATGGCTACACCTTC	CATSENGRYGYTF	NA	TRBV24-1	TRBJ1-2	NA
TGTGCCAGTACCGGCGGGAGGTCGAACACCGGGGAGCTGTTTTTT	CASTGGRSNTGELFF	many	TRBV19	TRBJ2-2	TRBD2
TGTGCCAGCAGTCGTTCTGGACTAGCGGGAGGGGTACGCGAGCAGTTCTTC	CASSRSGLAGGVREQFF	few	TRBV6-2/TRBV6-3	TRBJ2-1	TRBD2
TGTGCCAGCAGTTACTTGGCTAGCGGGTCTCGGTATGAGCAGTTCTTC	CASSYLASGSRYEQFF	NA	TRBV6-2/TRBV6-3	TRBJ2-1	TRBD2
TGTGCCAGCAGCTTGGGGCGGACTTCGAACACCGGGGAGCTGTTTTTT	CASSLGRTSNTGELFF	NA	TRBV11-2	TRBJ2-2	NA
TGTGCCAGCAGCTCACAGGAGGGCAGCCAAGGGTTACATGGCTACACCTTC	CASSSQEGSQGLHGYTF	many	TRBV7-2	TRBJ1-2	NA
TGTGCCAGCTCCCTCCGGGTGAAAGATCAGCCCCAGCATTTT	CASSLRVKDQPQHF	NA	TRBV18	TRBJ1-5	NA
TGTGCCAGCAGTCCCTTTTGGACGGGGGATCAGCCCCAGCATTTT	CASSPFWTGDQPQHF	few	TRBV27	TRBJ1-5	NA
TGTGCCAGCAGCGTCCCACAGTACTCCTACGAGCAGTACTTC	CASSVPQYSYEQYF	many	TRBV7-2	TRBJ2-7	NA
TGCAGCGCCGAGACTAGTTCTGAGACCCAGTACTTC	CSAETSSETQYF	NA	TRBV29-1	TRBJ2-5	NA
TGTGCCAGCAGCTTGCAGGTAGCGAAGAGCTCTGGAAACACCATATATTTT	CASSLQVAKSSGNTIYF	many	TRBV7-2	TRBJ1-3	NA
TGTGCCAGCAGCCAAGATGGCGGTAGGGGTTCTGGGGCCAACGTCCTGACTTTC	CASSQDGGRGSGANVLTF	few	TRBV4-2	TRBJ2-6	NA
TGTGCCAGCAGCTCAGCTAGGGGGGGTCGAACAGCTAACACTGAAGCTTTCTTT	CASSSARGGRTANTEAFF	many	TRBV7-6	TRBJ1-1	NA
TGCAGCGTTGTTCCCGGGAGCAAGGGGAACACCGGGGAGCTGTTTTTT	CSVVPGSKGNTGELFF	few	TRBV29-1	TRBJ2-2	NA
TGTGCCAGCAGCTCCCCTTACAGGGGCCAGCCCCAGCATTTT	CASSSPYRGQPQHF	many	TRBV7-2	TRBJ1-5	TRBD1
TGTGCCAGCGGCAGAGGGAGAGACAATGAGCAGTTCTTC	CASGRGRDNEQFF	few	TRBV11-2	TRBJ2-1	NA
TGTGCCAGCAGCCCACAGGATTTTGGTGGAAACACCATATATTTT	CASSPQDFGGNTIYF	many	TRBV7-2	TRBJ1-3	NA
TGTGCCAGCAGCCTATGGACAGTGAGCTCTGGGGCCAACGTCCTGACTTTC	CASSLWTVSSGANVLTF	NA	TRBV7-2	TRBJ2-6	NA
TGTGCCAGTAGTATCGGGCTAGCCCCCACAGATACGCAGTATTTT	CASSIGLAPTDTQYF	many	TRBV19	TRBJ2-3	NA
TGTGCCAGCAGTTGGAAGACTGAAGCTTTCTTT	CASSWKTEAFF	few	TRBV12-3/TRBV12-4	TRBJ1-1	NA
TGTGCCAGCACTACTGTAACGCGCGGGGGAGAGCAGTACTTC	CASTTVTRGGEQYF	NA	TRBV28	TRBJ2-7	TRBD2
TGCAGCGCCCGAGAGGGAGGGTTGGATACGCAGTATTTT	CSAREGGLDTQYF	few	TRBV29-1	TRBJ2-3	TRBD2
TGCAGCATCCAAAGTCTGGGGGGTACGACAGATACGCAGTATTTT	CSIQSLGGTTDTQYF	few	TRBV29-1	TRBJ2-3	NA
TGTGCCAGCAGTCTCCTGGGACTAGCGGGAAATCAAGAGACCCAGTACTTC	CASSLLGLAGNQETQYF	many	TRBV27	TRBJ2-5	TRBD2
TGTGCCAGCAGTTTATTACCGGGACCGGACTCTGGAAACACCATATATTTT	CASSLLPGPDSGNTIYF	NA	TRBV28	TRBJ1-3	NA